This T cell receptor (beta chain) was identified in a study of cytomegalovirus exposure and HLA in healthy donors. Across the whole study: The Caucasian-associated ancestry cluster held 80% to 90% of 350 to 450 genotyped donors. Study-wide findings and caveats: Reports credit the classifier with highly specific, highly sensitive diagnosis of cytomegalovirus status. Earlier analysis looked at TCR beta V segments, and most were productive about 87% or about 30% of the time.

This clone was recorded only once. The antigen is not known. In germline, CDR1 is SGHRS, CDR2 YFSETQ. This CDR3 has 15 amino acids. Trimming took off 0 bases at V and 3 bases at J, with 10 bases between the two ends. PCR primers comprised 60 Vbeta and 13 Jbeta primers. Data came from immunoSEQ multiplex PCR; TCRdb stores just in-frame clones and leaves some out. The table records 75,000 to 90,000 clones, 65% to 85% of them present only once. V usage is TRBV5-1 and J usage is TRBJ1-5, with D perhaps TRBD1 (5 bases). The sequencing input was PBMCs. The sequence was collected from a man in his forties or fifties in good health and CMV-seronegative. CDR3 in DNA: TGCGCCAGCAGCTTGGAAGGGGTGGCCAATCAGCCCCAGCATTTT. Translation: CASSLEGVANQPQHF. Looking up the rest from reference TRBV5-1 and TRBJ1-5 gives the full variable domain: KAGVTQTPRYLIKTRGQQVTLSCSPISGHRSVSWYQQTPGQGLQFLFEYFSETQRNKGNFPGRFSGRQFSNSRSEMNVSTLELGDSALYLCASSLEGVANQPQHFGDGTRLSIL.